This is a list of T cell receptor beta chains from one sample in a study of blood T cells in healthy people across ages. TCRdb processed the 5' RACE reads anew with MiXCR; each CDR3 protein has one entry. The sample carries roughly 700,000 distinct CDR3 sequences, more than 40% recorded once. The sequenced sample was blood. The receptors stem from a woman aged 55-70 years in good health. Each CDR3 is given with its conserved first and last residue. Each record gives: CDR3 length, D gene, clone size, V gene, J gene, CDR3 DNA, CDR3 protein. A D gene is named only where the DNA matches it firmly. The size of a clone is reported for some rows only, either as once, few or many, or as a class for expanded clones.

12	TRBD1	few	TRBV5-1	TRBJ1-2	TGCGCCAGCAGCAGTGACAGGGATGGCTACACCTTC	CASSSDRDGYTF
14	NA	NA	TRBV5-1	TRBJ2-5	TGCGTCAGCAGCTTACAGGGAGTCCGAGAGACCCAGTACTTC	CVSSLQGVRETQYF
13	TRBD1	NA	TRBV28	TRBJ1-2	TGTGCCAGCACAGGGGACAGCCTCCGGGGCTACACCTTC	CASTGDSLRGYTF
15	TRBD2	NA	TRBV20-1	TRBJ2-7	TGCAGTGCTACGCCCATGGGACTAGCCTCCTACGAGCAGTACTTC	CSATPMGLASYEQYF
12	NA	NA	TRBV12-5	TRBJ2-1	TGTGCTAGTAGTTTGCAACCCAGGGAGCAGTTCTTC	CASSLQPREQFF
18	NA	few	TRBV5-1	TRBJ2-5	TGCGCCAGCAGCTTTGGACCCGGGACCAAATCGTACCAAGAGACCCAGTACTTC	CASSFGPGTKSYQETQYF
11	NA	NA	TRBV6-6	TRBJ2-7	TGTGCCTGCGGATCGAACTACGAGCAGTACTTC	CACGSNYEQYF
16	NA	few	TRBV20-1	TRBJ2-7	TGCAGTGCTCACAGTGGCGGCAGGGGCCTAAAGTGGGAGCAGTACTTC	CSAHSGGRGLKWEQYF
12	NA	NA	TRBV7-9	TRBJ1-1	TGTGCCGCTAGGACAGCGCACACTGAAGCTTTCTTT	CAARTAHTEAFF
14	TRBD2	few	TRBV5-1	TRBJ2-1	TGCGCCAGCAGGGGGACTAGCGAATACAATGAGCAGTTCTTC	CASRGTSEYNEQFF
17	TRBD2	NA	TRBV28	TRBJ2-3	TGTGCCAGCAGTCCCCAACCCGCGGCGGGGGGCATCTGGACGCAGTATTTT	CASSPQPAAGGIWTQYF
11	NA	NA	TRBV20-1	TRBJ2-7	TGCAGTGCTAACCAATACAATGAGCAGTACTTC	CSANQYNEQYF
14	NA	few	TRBV7-9	TRBJ2-7	TGTGCCAGCAGCTTAGAGGGGTCCCGGATCGAGCAGTACTTC	CASSLEGSRIEQYF
17	NA	NA	TRBV5-1	TRBJ1-2	TGCGCCAGCAGCCTCCAACACGGACTCTTAGCTAACTATGGCTACACCTTC	CASSLQHGLLANYGYTF
13	NA	few	TRBV4-3	TRBJ2-3	TGCGCCAGCGCACTAGTCCCCACAGATACGCAGTATTTT	CASALVPTDTQYF
13	NA	few	TRBV20-1	TRBJ2-7	TGCAGTGCTAGGGGCCCAGGGCCCTACGAGCAGTACTTC	CSARGPGPYEQYF
16	TRBD2	NA	TRBV7-9	TRBJ2-1	TGTGCCAGCAGCCCGCGACTAGCGGACGGCTACAATGAGCAGTTCTTC	CASSPRLADGYNEQFF
15	NA	NA	TRBV7-2	TRBJ2-3	TGTGCCAGCAGCTTAGTGTCTAGCATATCAGATACGCAGTATTTT	CASSLVSSISDTQYF
18	TRBD1	NA	TRBV27	TRBJ2-6	TGTGCCAGCAGTCTGGGACAGGGAATCCCCTCTGGGGCCAACGTCCTGACTTTC	CASSLGQGIPSGANVLTF
15	NA	NA	TRBV15	TRBJ2-1	TGTGCCACCAGCAGAGAACGGGGCTCCTACAATGAGCAGTTCTTC	CATSRERGSYNEQFF
15	NA	few	TRBV3-1	TRBJ2-5	TGTGCCAGCAGCCAAGAGAGAGGTGGAGGTGAGACCCAGTACTTC	CASSQERGGGETQYF
15	NA	NA	TRBV6-5	TRBJ1-2	TGTGCCAGCAGTTCCGACGGACAGAAACACTATGGCTACACCTTC	CASSSDGQKHYGYTF
15	NA	NA	TRBV4-1	TRBJ2-7	TGCGCCAGCAGCCAAGATAAGAGGGCACACTACGAGCAGTACTTC	CASSQDKRAHYEQYF
14	TRBD1	NA	TRBV2	TRBJ2-5	TGTGCCAGCATGGACAGGATCTCCTACAATGAGCAGTACTTC	CASMDRISYNEQYF
12	NA	NA	TRBV7-2	TRBJ1-1	TGTGCCAGCAGCTTAGTCGGCTCTGAAGCTTTCTTT	CASSLVGSEAFF
14	NA	once	TRBV12-3/TRBV12-4	TRBJ1-2	TGTGCCAGCAGTTTTAGAGGGGCCGCCTATGGCTACACCTTC	CASSFRGAAYGYTF
14	TRBD2	NA	TRBV20-1	TRBJ2-2	TGCAGTGTTAATCCGGCGGGAGCCACCGGGGAGCTGTTTTTT	CSVNPAGATGELFF
15	NA	NA	TRBV4-3	TRBJ2-3	TGCGCCAGCAGCCAAGATACGGGGGCCGGAGATACGCAGTATTTT	CASSQDTGAGDTQYF
14	NA	NA	TRBV7-2	TRBJ1-2	TGTGCCAGCAGCTTACTTGGCCCTCTCTATGGCTACACCTTC	CASSLLGPLYGYTF
15	TRBD1	NA	TRBV7-2	TRBJ1-1	TGTGCCAGCAGCGTGTACAGGGGCATGAACACTGAAGCTTTCTTT	CASSVYRGMNTEAFF
15	NA	NA	TRBV27	TRBJ2-7	TGTGCCAGCAGCCCAAGGGTAGCCGGTGGCAATGAGCAGTACTTC	CASSPRVAGGNEQYF
14	TRBD2	NA	TRBV9	TRBJ2-1	TGTGCCAGCATGGGCGGGGGGGAATACAATGAGCAGTTCTTC	CASMGGGEYNEQFF
14	TRBD1	few	TRBV12-3/TRBV12-4	TRBJ2-7	TGTGCCAGCAGTACCCAGGGGGCCCTCTACGAGCAGTACTTC	CASSTQGALYEQYF
14	NA	many	TRBV12-3/TRBV12-4	TRBJ2-5	TGTGCCAGCAGGCCCAGGGAATACCAAGAGACCCAGTACTTC	CASRPREYQETQYF
15	NA	NA	TRBV7-3	TRBJ1-1	TGTGCCAGCAGCTACCTTGGGGGCGGGAACACTGAAGCTTTCTTT	CASSYLGGGNTEAFF
14	NA	few	TRBV10-3	TRBJ2-5	TGTGCCATCAGTGAGTCCGGGTACCAAGAGACCCAGTACTTC	CAISESGYQETQYF
15	TRBD1	NA	TRBV5-1	TRBJ2-1	TGCGCCAGCAGCTTCTGGGGGACAGGGGGGTCAGGGCAGTTCTTC	CASSFWGTGGSGQFF